The 12 T cell receptor beta chains below come from one sample, sequenced in a study of metastatic and nonmetastatic thyroid tumors. No patient had received any treatment before thyroid surgery. TCRdb re-called the PCR reads via MiXCR. The sample carries 24,000 or so clones, around 20% recorded once. Source material: blood. The receptors stem from a male donor with papillary thyroid cancer or a benign thyroid nodule (not recorded which). Some clones in this sample may be carry-over from other donors' samples.

This clone was observed a few times. The rearrangement links TRBV11-1 to TRBJ2-7; D unresolved. V shed 2 bases and J shed 3 bases, with 5 bases lying between them. Germline lookup yields CDR1 SGHAT and CDR2 FQDESV (reference sequence). The length of the CDR3 is 12 residues. CDR3 residues: CASSLSFYEQYF. DNA of the CDR3: TGTGCCAGCAGCTTATCGTTCTACGAGCAGTACTTC. Together with reference TRBV11-1 and TRBJ2-7, the CDR3 gives the full variable domain: EAEVAQSPRYKITEKSQAVAFWCDPISGHATLYWYRQILGQGPELLVQFQDESVVDDSQLPKDRFSAERLKGVDSTLKIQPAELGDSAMYLCASSLSFYEQYFGPGTRLTVT.

At least ten counts were recorded for this clone. The chain is built from TRBV4-2 and TRBJ2-3; no reliable D call. The V end lost 3 bases, the J end lost 0 bases, and 13 bases lay between the germline ends. Germline V gene sequence: CDR1 LGHNA, CDR2 YNFKEQ. This CDR3 has 16 residues. In DNA form, the CDR3 reads TGTGCCAGCAGCCAGGTAAAACGGACCAGCACAGATACGCAGTATTTT. Translating gives CASSQVKRTSTDTQYF.

The table lists this clone with a few counts. The gene calls are TRBV12-3 or TRBV12-4 and TRBJ2-5; TRBD2 might be the D (7 bases). V gave up 8 bases and J gave up 5 bases, with 12 bases separating them. CDR3 size: 12 residues. This CDR3 is CASDRGGETQYF. The CDR3 nucleotides read TGTGCCAGCGATAGGGGGGGGGAGACCCAGTACTTC.

The genes are TRBV6-5 and TRBJ2-5, with 8 positions matching TRBD2. The CDR3 covers 15 residues. Germline-derived CDR1 and CDR2 are MNHEY and SVGAGI. After removal of 3 bases from V and 12 bases from J, the junction contained 15 bases not matched to a gene. CDR3 in DNA: TGTGCCAGCAGTTATAGGCTAGCGGGTCAAGAGAACGAGTACTTC. Amino acid sequence: CASSYRLAGQENEYF.

The sample holds many counts of this clone. The rearrangement joins TRBV11-1 to TRBJ2-2; tentative D call: TRBD1 (5 bases). The V gene's germline CDR1 is SGHAT and CDR2 FQDESV (reference sequence). Trimming pared 2 bases from V and 0 bases from J, leaving 10 bases between. The CDR3 extends over 16 amino acids. The CDR3 DNA is TGTGCCAGCAGCTTAACCGACAGCCCGAACACCGGGGAGCTGTTTTTT. This sequence encodes CASSLTDSPNTGELFF. Complete variable domain (other parts from reference TRBV11-1 and TRBJ2-2): EAEVAQSPRYKITEKSQAVAFWCDPISGHATLYWYRQILGQGPELLVQFQDESVVDDSQLPKDRFSAERLKGVDSTLKIQPAELGDSAMYLCASSLTDSPNTGELFFGEGSRLTVL.

This clone was seen many times. This chain joins TRBV20-1 and TRBJ2-7, with 7 bases lining up with TRBD1. This CDR3 is 13 amino acids long. CDR1 and CDR2 from the germline V gene are DFQATT and SNEGSKA (reference sequence). Trimming removed 1 base from V and 4 bases from J; junction bases left unmatched: 4. CDR3 sequence reads: CSARGGQVYEQYF. The CDR3 bases are TGCAGTGCTAGAGGAGGACAGGTTTACGAGCAGTACTTC.

The V call is TRBV20-1, the J call TRBJ1-1; D unclear. Germline loops: CDR1 DFQATT, CDR2 SNEGSKA (reference sequence). This CDR3 has 13 amino acids. Deletions cut 3 bases from V and 0 bases from J, with 8 bases between. CDR3 sequence reads: CSASRSMNTEAFF. DNA for the CDR3: TGCAGTGCTAGCCGCAGCATGAACACTGAAGCTTTCTTT.

In this sample, this clone is medium-sized. The rearrangement joins TRBV6-1 to TRBJ2-2, with 8 bases that match TRBD1. V dropped 5 bases and J dropped 0; count of bases not matched to a gene: 2. Germline CDR1 is MNHNS and CDR2 is SASEGT. The CDR3 runs 15 residues. In DNA form, the CDR3 reads TGTGCCAGCAGTCGACAGGGGACGAACACCGGGGAGCTGTTTTTT. It yields the protein CASSRQGTNTGELFF.

Concerning this clone: Sequence at one end of the junction differs from germline and may be a read error. This chain uses TRBV6-1 with TRBJ2-3; D possibly corresponds to TRBD2 (6 bases). The CDR3 is 13 residues long. Germline CDR1 and CDR2: MNHNS and SASEGT. The CDR3 nucleotides are TGTGCCACCAGTGTGGGGAGGACATATACGCAGTATTTT. Translated, it gives CATSVGRTYTQYF.

The CDR3 DNA is TGTGCCAGCAGTGCCGCCGGGACGTTCTATGGCTACACCTTC. Amino acid sequence: CASSAAGTFYGYTF. V is TRBV6-1 and J is TRBJ1-2; possible D gene TRBD1, 5 bases. Germline V gives CDR1 MNHNS, CDR2 SASEGT. CDR3 size: 14 residues. V dropped 4 bases and J dropped 4 bases, with 13 bases sitting between them.

This clone was seen repeatedly, ten times or more. J is TRBJ2-3 and V is TRBV6-2 or TRBV6-3, with no clear D. V was shortened by 2 bases and J by 4 bases, with 7 bases between the two germline ends. The CDR3 covers 13 residues. The V gene's germline CDR1 is MNHEY and CDR2 SVGEGT. CDR3 protein: CASSYGYADTQYF. CDR3 nucleotides: TGTGCCAGCAGTTACGGGTATGCAGATACGCAGTATTTT.

This clone has a handful of counts. A much larger clone differs from this one at a single base, so this may be a read error. The genes are TRBV10-3 and TRBJ2-4, with D hard to call. The germline V gene has CDR1 ENHRY and CDR2 SYGVKD. There are 11 residues in the CDR3. CDR3 bases: TGTGCCATCAAAAACAAAAGCATTCAGTACTTC. Encoded protein: CAIKNKSIQYF.